The rows below give T cell receptor beta chains drawn from one sample of a study of T cells expressing NK-cell markers. TCRdb reprocessed the 5' RACE reads, keeping one entry per CDR3 protein, no DNA. This table lists about 160,000 distinct CDR3 sequences. The sample consisted of blood T cells: a sorted CD56 or NKG2C T cell subset, CD4+ or CD8+ T cells, or bulk PBMC T cells (not recorded which). The receptor set was obtained from a woman between 18 and 69 years old in good health. CDR3s include the opening cysteine and the closing phenylalanine or tryptophan. The order of the fields is V gene, J gene, CDR3 protein.

V: TRBV9; J: TRBJ2-7; CDR3: CASSVADSWLYEQYF
V: TRBV5-1; J: TRBJ2-5; CDR3: CASSFRDSGEVETQYF
V: TRBV29-1; J: TRBJ1-5; CDR3: CSVAMGSLANQPQHF
V: TRBV5-1; J: TRBJ2-7; CDR3: CASSLEPGYEQYF
V: TRBV29-1; J: TRBJ1-6; CDR3: CSVKVDERENSPLHF
V: TRBV6-1; J: TRBJ2-1; CDR3: CASSNKAGAGYNEQFF
V: TRBV12-3/TRBV12-4; J: TRBJ2-6; CDR3: CASTPQTGANVLTF
V: TRBV7-3; J: TRBJ1-5; CDR3: CASSLALKDRDDNQPQHF
V: TRBV5-6; J: TRBJ1-2; CDR3: CASSLGQLNYGYTF
V: TRBV5-1; J: TRBJ2-7; CDR3: CASSFVGSGYEQYF
V: TRBV2; J: TRBJ2-5; CDR3: CASTPARAGETQYF
V: TRBV27; J: TRBJ2-2; CDR3: CASSLAGGGTGELFF
V: TRBV2; J: TRBJ2-1; CDR3: CASSDGTSGNNEQFF
V: TRBV20-1; J: TRBJ1-2; CDR3: CSASKGGTTLGGYTF
V: TRBV28; J: TRBJ2-1; CDR3: CASSSSGIEQFF
V: TRBV3-1; J: TRBJ1-1; CDR3: CASSQYKMNTEAFF
V: TRBV12-3/TRBV12-4; J: TRBJ2-2; CDR3: CASSLEGGPGELFF
V: TRBV5-1; J: TRBJ2-5; CDR3: CASSPGQGASETQYF
V: TRBV6-5; J: TRBJ1-2; CDR3: CASGKGARGYTF
V: TRBV10-3; J: TRBJ2-1; CDR3: CAISESPREVYNEQFF
V: TRBV24-1; J: TRBJ2-5; CDR3: CATSQTDSFAETQYF
V: TRBV5-4; J: TRBJ1-1; CDR3: CASSWGQGDTEAFF
V: TRBV4-1; J: TRBJ2-1; CDR3: CASSQDRNEQFF
V: TRBV7-3; J: TRBJ2-1; CDR3: CASSPQGRYNEQFF
V: TRBV6-1; J: TRBJ2-6; CDR3: CASRSGFGANVLTF
V: TRBV4-1; J: TRBJ1-2; CDR3: CASSQGVWDYGYTF
V: TRBV4-2; J: TRBJ2-5; CDR3: CASSQEISEETQYF
V: TRBV6-5; J: TRBJ2-2; CDR3: CASSSTYLAAGELFF
V: TRBV6-4; J: TRBJ2-1; CDR3: CASSDRAQLARIGPRSYNEQFF
V: TRBV25-1; J: TRBJ2-7; CDR3: CASQPTGATNYEQYF
V: TRBV5-6; J: TRBJ2-2; CDR3: CASSGPQVTGELFF
V: TRBV20-1; J: TRBJ2-5; CDR3: CSANAVRSQETQYF
V: TRBV12-3/TRBV12-4; J: TRBJ1-2; CDR3: CASSSRTVNYGYTF
V: TRBV6-2/TRBV6-3; J: TRBJ1-5; CDR3: CASSYSSGTPANQPQHF
V: TRBV12-3/TRBV12-4; J: TRBJ1-1; CDR3: CASSLVGTLEAFF
V: TRBV2; J: TRBJ2-1; CDR3: CASSDRTSWDEQFF
V: TRBV14; J: TRBJ2-1; CDR3: CASSRALVPNEQFF
V: TRBV4-1; J: TRBJ2-1; CDR3: CASSQVLAGGGNEQFF
V: TRBV20-1; J: TRBJ2-7; CDR3: CSAISTSGPYEQYF